The clone carrying this TCR beta chain was detected many times. Its cognate antigen is unknown. The data stem from a study of identical twins. The study, taken as a whole, reports: Researchers reported excess low generation probability among twin-shared out-of-frame alpha sequences. The same donors were not followed; conclusions instead depended on cross-sectional statistical analysis.

cDNA carried unique molecular identifiers, and a universal primer site was added by template switching. MiXCR, run by TCRdb on the 5' RACE reads, gives a single entry per CDR3 protein. This table holds roughly 630,000 distinct CDR3 sequences, under 8.5% found once. The CDR3 consists of 14 residues. After removal of 4 bases from V and 6 bases from J, the junction contained 8 bases not matched to a gene. Germline V lookup: CDR1 SQVTM, CDR2 ANQGSEA. The same data also went into a second study, on yellow fever vaccine responses in identical twins.

The rearrangement joins TRBV29-1 to TRBJ2-2, with 7 bases fitting TRBD1. Sequenced: PBMCs. This TCR derives from a woman between 18 and 30 years old in good health. CDR3 sequence: CSVVPGGSSGELFF. CDR3 DNA: TGCAGCGTTGTCCCAGGGGGTAGCTCCGGGGAGCTGTTTTTT.